Below, one T cell receptor (beta chain) is given with its context. Sequenced by immunoSEQ multiplex PCR; TCRdb stores in-frame clones only, minus some. Of under 40,000 clones in the sample, around nine tenths were seen once. This entry is derived from a study of T cell changes during pregnancy in multiple sclerosis. Germline CDR1 LNHDA, CDR2 SQIVND (reference sequence). The CDR3 has 13 residues. V gave up 7 bases and J gave up 4 bases; unmatched junction bases: 6. V is TRBV19 and J is TRBJ2-5; 7 bases match TRBD2. The specimen comprised CD8+ T cells from peripheral blood mononuclear cells, sampled before pregnancy. This clonotype originated in a female donor with multiple sclerosis, enrolled in a pregnancy study. CDR3 nucleotides: TGTGCCAGTACCCTAACGGGAGGAGAGACCCAGTACTTC. Its protein is CASTLTGGETQYF.